The clone carrying this TCR beta chain came up many times. Its antigen is unknown. The data were taken from a study of CD8 T cells in ankylosing spondylitis. Quantitative 5'-RACE with molecular barcodes produced the TCR beta libraries. TCRdb re-called the 5' RACE reads with MiXCR, one entry per CDR3 protein. The repertoire holds fewer than 550,000 distinct CDR3 sequences, with about 5.7% as singletons. The study, taken as a whole, reports: Characteristic of ankylosing spondylitis blood, it appeared, was a TCR beta motif comprising about 8 highly homologous variants. Some of the motif variants had earlier been found in reactive arthritis patients' fluid and blood. Disease-associated clones were reportedly significantly overrepresented in matched ankylosing spondylitis synovial fluid.

Sequenced input: blood, either unsorted or a sorted T cell fraction (not recorded which). This clonotype originated in a male donor with ankylosing spondylitis.

CDR3: CASSPFGGGASTGELFF. The CDR3 region has the DNA TGCGCCAGCAGCCCATTTGGTGGGGGGGCGAGCACCGGGGAGCTGTTTTTT. V and J are TRBV5-1 and TRBJ2-2, with a tentative D call TRBD2 (7 bases). Trimming took 4 bases from V and 4 from J, leaving 20 bases between them. CDR3 length: 17 amino acids. Per the germline V gene, CDR1 is SGHRS and CDR2 is YFSETQ.